This passage covers 21 T cell receptor beta chains from one sample sequenced in a study of early T cells in non-severe SARS-CoV-2 infection. TCRdb re-called the 5' RACE reads with MiXCR, one entry per CDR3 protein. The profile covers 45,000 to 55,000 distinct CDR3 sequences, with about 6.5% appearing a single time and 2.8% taken by the ten largest. The sequenced sample was whole blood, obtained at baseline. The receptor set was obtained from an adult who was a healthcare worker with PCR-confirmed SARS-CoV-2 infection or an uninfected control (not recorded which).

This clonotype was recorded many times. V usage is TRBV4-3 and J usage is TRBJ2-7; D possibly corresponds to TRBD2 (5 bases). V was shortened by 1 base and J by 0 bases, with 10 bases between the two germline ends. The CDR3 consists of 15 residues. CDR1 is LGHNA and CDR2 is YSLEER in the germline V gene. CDR3 residues: CASSQAEGASYEQYF. The CDR3 nucleotides are TGCGCCAGCAGCCAAGCTGAGGGAGCCTCCTACGAGCAGTACTTC.

Many counts were recorded for this clonotype. The rearrangement links TRBV10-3 to TRBJ2-3, with TRBD2 matching 8 bases. Germline CDR1 and CDR2: ENHRY and SYGVKD. J was trimmed by 2 bases and V by 4 bases; bases with no gene match: 5. The CDR3 runs 15 residues. This CDR3 is CAISAGGGYTDTQYF. The CDR3 DNA follows: TGTGCCATCAGTGCGGGCGGGGGGTACACAGATACGCAGTATTTT.

The chain couples TRBV4-1 to TRBJ2-1, with TRBD2 matching over 7 bases. Germline values: CDR1 MGHRA, CDR2 YSYEKL. The V gene end was trimmed by 0 bases and the J gene end by 3 bases; junction bases not matched to a gene: 2. CDR3 length: 15 residues. CDR3 coding DNA: TGCGCCAGCAGCCAAGATGGCGGGGGCTACAATGAGCAGTTCTTC. Translation: CASSQDGGGYNEQFF.

This chain connects TRBV7-9 to TRBJ1-2; D perhaps matches TRBD1 (6 bases). V lost 5 bases and J 4 bases, leaving 14 bases between the germline ends. Germline V gene lookup returns CDR1 SEHNR and CDR2 FQNEAQ (reference sequence). The CDR3 is 14 residues long. The CDR3 DNA is TGTGCCAGCAGCACGAGGACAGTGCTCTATGGCTACACCTTC. Amino acid sequence: CASSTRTVLYGYTF.

In its sample, this clonotype was seen a few times. The J gene is TRBJ1-2, the V gene TRBV7-6, with TRBD1 identical over 9 bases. V lost 5 bases, J lost 0 bases, and 13 bases stayed unmatched. This CDR3 is built from 18 residues. Germline loops: CDR1 SGHVS, CDR2 FNYEAQ. CDR3: CASSPQPGQGYTNYGYTF. In DNA form, the CDR3 reads TGTGCCAGCAGCCCACAACCGGGACAGGGATACACTAACTATGGCTACACCTTC.

This clonotype was found a few times. V gene TRBV11-2 combines with J gene TRBJ1-2, with D hard to call. Per germline, CDR1 SGHAT and CDR2 FQNNGV. The CDR3 consists of 13 residues. V dropped 3 bases and J dropped 2 bases, with 7 bases sitting between them. Here the CDR3 reads CASSLDGNYGYTF. CDR3 DNA: TGTGCCAGCAGCTTGGACGGAAACTATGGCTACACCTTC.

The chain has TRBV7-2 and TRBJ2-3; no firm D call. The CDR3 is 13 amino acids. Germline assignment: CDR1 SGHTA and CDR2 FQGNSA. The V end lost 5 bases, the J end lost 6 bases, and 12 bases lay between the germline ends. The CDR3 region is CASSVTLGDTQYF. Here the CDR3 DNA reads TGTGCCAGCAGCGTCACCCTGGGGGATACGCAGTATTTT.

This clonotype was seen at least ten times. The rearrangement uses TRBV7-2 and TRBJ2-7, with D unclear. Germline-derived CDR1 and CDR2 are SGHTA and FQGNSA. The V and J ends lost 5 bases and 3 bases respectively, with 11 bases between them. This CDR3 has 13 residues. As DNA, the CDR3 is TGTGCCAGCAGCCCCCCCGAGAACTACGAGCAGTACTTC. It specifies CASSPPENYEQYF. Full variable domain (remainder filled in from reference TRBV7-2 and TRBJ2-7): GAGVSQSPSNKVTEKGKDVELRCDPISGHTALYWYRQSLGQGLEFLIYFQGNSAPDKSGLPSDRFSAERTGGSVSTLTIQRTQQEDSAVYLCASSPPENYEQYFGPGTRLTVT.

This clonotype was detected a few times. The genes are TRBV29-1 and TRBJ2-1; D unresolved. Trimming took off 4 bases at V and 2 bases at J, with 6 bases between the two ends. This CDR3 spans 12 amino acids. The germline V gene encodes CDR1 SQVTM and CDR2 ANQGSEA. CDR3 nucleotides: TGCAGCGTTGCCCGGACCTACAATGAGCAGTTCTTC. It encodes CSVARTYNEQFF.

This clonotype has at least ten counts. The rearrangement links TRBV6-6 to TRBJ1-1, with 8 positions matching TRBD1. Germline V lookup: CDR1 MNHNY, CDR2 SVGAGI (reference sequence). Unmatched junction bases numbered 13, after V lost 5 bases and J lost 11 bases. The CDR3 runs to 14 residues. The chain's CDR3 is CASSPNRGSIWAFF. CDR3 sequence (DNA): TGTGCCAGCAGTCCCAACAGGGGGAGTATCTGGGCTTTCTTT.

The DNA of the CDR3 is TGTGCCATCAGAGCCCTCTATGGCTACACCTTC. Translating it yields CAIRALYGYTF. The V and J genes are TRBV10-3 and TRBJ1-2; D is undetermined. Germline CDR1 is ENHRY and CDR2 is SYGVKD. The CDR3 sequence is 11 residues long. Trimming took 6 bases from V and 4 from J, leaving 6 bases between them.

This chain links TRBV30 with TRBJ2-5, with 8 positions matching TRBD2. The V and J ends lost 1 base and 2 bases, in that order; junction bases with no gene match: 6. Germline CDR1 GTSNPN, CDR2 SVGIG (reference sequence). CDR3 length: 15 residues. CDR3 nucleotides: TGTGCCTGGAGTGAGTCTAGCGGGCATCAAGAGACCCAGTACTTC. Residues: CAWSESSGHQETQYF. Drawing the rest from reference TRBV30 and TRBJ2-5, the complete variable domain is SQTIHQWPATLVQPVGSPLSLECTVEGTSNPNLYWYRQAAGRGLQLLFYSVGIGQISSEVPQNLSASRPQDRQFILSSKKLLLSDSGFYLCAWSESSGHQETQYFGPGTRLLVL.

This clonotype was seen repeatedly, ten times or more. The chain combines TRBV28 with TRBJ2-3, with D possibly being TRBD2 (5 bases). With 7 bases removed from V and 2 bases from J, the gap between germline ends came to 22 bases. CDR1 is MDHEN and CDR2 is SYDVKM in the germline V gene. This CDR3 comprises 17 residues. The CDR3 reads CASTLTGLPIITDTQYF. In DNA form, the CDR3 reads TGTGCCAGCACCCTAACGGGGTTGCCAATCATCACAGATACGCAGTATTTT. Drawing the rest from reference TRBV28 and TRBJ2-3, the complete variable domain is DVKVTQSSRYLVKRTGEKVFLECVQDMDHENMFWYRQDPGLGLRLIYFSYDVKMKEKGDIPEGYSVSREKKERFSLILESASTNQTSMYLCASTLTGLPIITDTQYFGPGTRLTVL.

This clonotype was observed at least ten times. The CDR3 DNA sequence: TGTGCCAGCAGTGCCGGGCGACGGGAAAAACTGTTTTTT. This encodes CASSAGRREKLFF. The gene calls are TRBV9 and TRBJ1-4; D unclear. There are 13 residues in the CDR3. Trimming removed 5 bases from V and 8 bases from J, with 13 bases in between. The germline V gene encodes CDR1 SGDLS and CDR2 YYNGEE.

In this sample, this clonotype turned up many times. V is TRBV20-1 and J is TRBJ2-7; possible D gene TRBD2, 6 bases. Germline assignment: CDR1 DFQATT and CDR2 SNEGSKA (reference sequence). Trimming cost V 3 bases and J 3 bases, with 12 bases left between them. The CDR3 covers 13 residues. The CDR3 protein is CSAREAGNYEQYF. Here the CDR3 DNA reads TGCAGTGCTAGGGAGGCGGGAAACTACGAGCAGTACTTC.

This clonotype was recorded a few times. The CDR3 reads CASSLAYRNHEQYF. DNA for the CDR3: TGTGCCAGCAGCCTAGCCTACAGGAATCACGAGCAGTACTTC. The chain uses TRBV6-2 or TRBV6-3 and TRBJ2-7; the D gene could be TRBD1 or TRBD2 (5 bases each). The CDR3 runs 14 residues. Germline CDR1 MNHEY, CDR2 SVGEGT. The V end lost 6 bases, the J end lost 5 bases, and 17 bases lay between the germline ends.

The sample holds many counts of this clonotype. The J gene is TRBJ2-3, the V gene TRBV6-1; D is perhaps TRBD1 or TRBD2 (7 bases each). Looked up from germline, CDR1 is MNHNS and CDR2 is SASEGT. V lost 0 bases, J lost 4 bases, and 11 bases lay in between. This CDR3 comprises 15 residues. The CDR3 bases are TGTGCCAGCAGTGAAGCGGCAGGGGGGGCAGATACGCAGTATTTT. This sequence encodes CASSEAAGGADTQYF.

This clonotype was picked up a small number of times. The chain recombines TRBV6-4 with TRBJ1-4, with 9 nucleotides matching TRBD1. The CDR3 contains 15 residues. V was clipped by 6 bases and J by 5 bases; unmatched bases: 7. The germline V gene encodes CDR1 MRHNA and CDR2 SNTAGT. The CDR3 nucleotides read TGTGCCAGCAGGGAGGACAGGGGTGAGAATGAAAAACTGTTTTTT. The encoded protein is CASREDRGENEKLFF.

This clonotype was picked up many times. The V and J genes are TRBV20-1 and TRBJ2-7; 12 bases map to TRBD2. Germline CDR1 DFQATT, CDR2 SNEGSKA (reference sequence). The CDR3 covers 15 residues. Unmatched junction bases numbered 1, after V lost 1 base and J lost 0 bases. CDR3 loop: CSARGLAGDSYEQYF. The CDR3 region has the DNA TGCAGTGCTAGAGGACTAGCGGGGGACTCCTACGAGCAGTACTTC.

Points on this clonotype: This may be a read error, as it is one base from a much larger clone. The V gene is TRBV4-3, the J gene TRBJ1-4; TRBD1 agrees at 9 bases. The germline V gene encodes CDR1 LGHNA and CDR2 YSLEER. Trimming at V came to 0 bases and at J to 5 bases, leaving 4 bases not matched to a gene. The CDR3 loop spans 16 amino acids. The CDR3 region has the DNA TGCGCCAGCAGCCAAGAAGTCGGGACAGGGAATGAAAAACTGTTTTTT. The encoded protein is CASSQEVGTGNEKLFF.

This clonotype was found many times. The V call is TRBV14, the J call TRBJ2-1; D possibly corresponds to TRBD1 (6 bases). V shed 2 bases and J shed 5 bases, with 13 bases lying between them. This CDR3 region has 15 residues. Germline V CDR1 and CDR2: SGHDN, FVKESK. The DNA for the CDR3 is TGTGCCAGCAGCCAATTGACAGGAGTGAACAATGAGCAGTTCTTC. Residues: CASSQLTGVNNEQFF.